The entry below gives a single TCR beta chain sequence along with its context. Profiled with immunoSEQ multiplex PCR; TCRdb holds only in-frame clones, not every one. The sample lists tens of thousands of clones, 65% to 90% occurring once. These data come from a study of blood T cell repertoires in COVID-19. Study summary: Nucleic acid was either cDNA or gDNA, and it came from T cells, B-cell-depleted T cells, or PBMCs.

Germline V CDR1 and CDR2: SGHAT, FQNNGV. The CDR3 runs 17 residues. V was clipped by 3 bases and J by 5 bases; unmatched bases: 12. The chain employs TRBV11-2 and TRBJ2-5; 10 bases map to TRBD2. The origin of this receptor is a human donor in a cohort sampled during active COVID-19. Sample: peripheral blood. In DNA, the CDR3 is TGTGCCAGCAGCTTGGGGGAGCGGGGGGGCCGCATGGAGACCCAGTACTTC. Its protein product is CASSLGERGGRMETQYF.